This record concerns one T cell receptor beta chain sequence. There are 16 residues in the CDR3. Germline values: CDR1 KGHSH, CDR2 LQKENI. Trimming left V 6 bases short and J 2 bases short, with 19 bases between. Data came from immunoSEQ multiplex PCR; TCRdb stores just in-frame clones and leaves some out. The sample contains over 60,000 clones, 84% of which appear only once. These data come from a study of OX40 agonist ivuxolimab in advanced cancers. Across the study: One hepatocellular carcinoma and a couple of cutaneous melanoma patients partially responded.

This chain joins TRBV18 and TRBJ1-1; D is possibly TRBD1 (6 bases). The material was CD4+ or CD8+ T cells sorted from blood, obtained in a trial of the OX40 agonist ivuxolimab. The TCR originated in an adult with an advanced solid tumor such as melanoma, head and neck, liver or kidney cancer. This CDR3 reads CASSIHGGQENTEAFF. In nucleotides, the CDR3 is TGTGCCAGCTCGATCCACGGGGGGCAGGAAAACACTGAAGCTTTCTTT. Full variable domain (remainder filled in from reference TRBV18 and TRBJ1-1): NAGVMQNPRHLVRRRGQEARLRCSPMKGHSHVYWYRQLPEEGLKFMVYLQKENIIDESGMPKERFSAEFPKEGPSILRIQQVVRGDSAAYFCASSIHGGQENTEAFFGQGTRLTVV.